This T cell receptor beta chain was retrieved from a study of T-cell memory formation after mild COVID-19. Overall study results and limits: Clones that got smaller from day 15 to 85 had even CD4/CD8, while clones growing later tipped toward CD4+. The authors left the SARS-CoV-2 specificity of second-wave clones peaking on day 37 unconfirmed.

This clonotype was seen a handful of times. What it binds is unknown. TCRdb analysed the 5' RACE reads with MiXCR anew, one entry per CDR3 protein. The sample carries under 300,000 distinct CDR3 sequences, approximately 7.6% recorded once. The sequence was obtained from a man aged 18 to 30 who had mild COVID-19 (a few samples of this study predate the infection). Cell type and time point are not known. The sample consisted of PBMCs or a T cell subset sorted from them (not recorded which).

This CDR3 is CASSQVGVQPQHF. The CDR3 DNA follows: TGTGCCAGCAGCCAAGTAGGGGTCCAGCCCCAGCATTTT. This chain joins TRBV4-2 and TRBJ1-5; D perhaps matches TRBD1 (5 bases). The CDR3 is 13 amino acids. Per the germline V gene, CDR1 is LGHNA and CDR2 is YNFKEQ. Trimming cost V 1 base and J 7 bases, with 8 bases left between them.